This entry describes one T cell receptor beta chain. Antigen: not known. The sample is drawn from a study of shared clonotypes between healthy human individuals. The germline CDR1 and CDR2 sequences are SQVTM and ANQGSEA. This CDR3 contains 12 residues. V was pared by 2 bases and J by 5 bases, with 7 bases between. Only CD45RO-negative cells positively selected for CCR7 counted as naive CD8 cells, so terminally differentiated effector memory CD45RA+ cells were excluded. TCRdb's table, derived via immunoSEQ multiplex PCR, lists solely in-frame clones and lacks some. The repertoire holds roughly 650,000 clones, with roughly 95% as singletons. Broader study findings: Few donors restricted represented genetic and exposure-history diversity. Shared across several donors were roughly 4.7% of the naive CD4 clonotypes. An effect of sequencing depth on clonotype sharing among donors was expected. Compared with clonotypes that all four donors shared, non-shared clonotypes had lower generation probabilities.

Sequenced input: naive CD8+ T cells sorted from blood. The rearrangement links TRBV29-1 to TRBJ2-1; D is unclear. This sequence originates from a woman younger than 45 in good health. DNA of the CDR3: TGCAGCGTTGAATGGATTAACAATGAGCAGTTCTTC. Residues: CSVEWINNEQFF.